This entry concerns a single TCR beta chain. The sample belongs to a study of long-term antiretroviral therapy in people with HIV. J gave up 2 bases and V 5 bases, and 13 bases lay outside the gene matches. The CDR3 consists of 19 residues. Per germline, CDR1 SSHAT and CDR2 FNYEAQ (reference sequence). Sequencing used immunoSEQ v3.0 at survey level. This table comes from immunoSEQ multiplex PCR, and its TCRdb copy is limited to in-frame clones, with some not included. The data contain approximately 17,000 clones, more than 65% of them singletons. The source of this sequence is a man between 25 and 39 years old with HIV. V and J are TRBV7-7 and TRBJ2-5; TRBD2 matches at 14 bases. The sequences come from unsorted PBMCs, collected less than 1.3 years before starting antiretroviral therapy. CDR3 sequence (DNA): TGTGCCAGCAGCCCCTCTGGACTAGCGGGGGGCGGACGGCAAGAGACCCAGTACTTC. It yields the protein CASSPSGLAGGGRQETQYF.